This entry concerns a single T cell receptor beta chain. There are 13 residues in the CDR3. After removal of 6 bases from V and 8 bases from J, the junction contained 3 bases not matched to a gene. The germline V gene has CDR1 ENHRY and CDR2 SYGVKD. These data are taken from a study of blood T cell repertoires in COVID-19. No more than 2 weeks before study entry, exposed participants had met a case of COVID-19. In the original analysis: Estimates of nucleated cell counts were drawn from the amplification of reference gene primers. Assay used: immunoSEQ multiplex PCR; TCRdb lists only in-frame clones, some missing. V and J calls and clone size are those listed in that table; D and trimming were worked out from the DNA. The table records over 250,000 clones, roughly 85% of them present only once.

This TCR was sampled from a man aged 35-49 years who had been exposed to COVID-19. The V and J genes are TRBV10-3 and TRBJ1-6, with 8 bases identical to TRBD1. Sequencing was carried out using PBMCs or T cells enriched from blood (not recorded which). In DNA, the CDR3 is TGTGCCATCAGGGACAGGGTTGATTCACCCCTCCACTTT. Protein product: CAIRDRVDSPLHF.